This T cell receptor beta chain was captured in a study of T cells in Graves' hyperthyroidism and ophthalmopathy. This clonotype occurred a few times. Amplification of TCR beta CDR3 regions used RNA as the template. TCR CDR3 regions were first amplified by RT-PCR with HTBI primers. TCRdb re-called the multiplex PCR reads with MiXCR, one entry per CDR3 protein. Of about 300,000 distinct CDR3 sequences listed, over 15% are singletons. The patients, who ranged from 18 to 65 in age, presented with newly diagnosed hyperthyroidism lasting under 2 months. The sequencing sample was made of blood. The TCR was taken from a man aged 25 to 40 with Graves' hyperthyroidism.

CDR3 DNA: TGCAGCGCCAGACAGGGTGGGGCCGGGGAGCTGTTTTTT. Its translation: CSARQGGAGELFF. The chain recombines TRBV29-1 with TRBJ2-2, with 7 nucleotides matching TRBD1. The trim removed 7 bases at V and 6 bases at J, leaving 8 bases unmatched. The CDR3 runs 13 residues. Germline CDR1 is SQVTM and CDR2 is ANQGSEA.